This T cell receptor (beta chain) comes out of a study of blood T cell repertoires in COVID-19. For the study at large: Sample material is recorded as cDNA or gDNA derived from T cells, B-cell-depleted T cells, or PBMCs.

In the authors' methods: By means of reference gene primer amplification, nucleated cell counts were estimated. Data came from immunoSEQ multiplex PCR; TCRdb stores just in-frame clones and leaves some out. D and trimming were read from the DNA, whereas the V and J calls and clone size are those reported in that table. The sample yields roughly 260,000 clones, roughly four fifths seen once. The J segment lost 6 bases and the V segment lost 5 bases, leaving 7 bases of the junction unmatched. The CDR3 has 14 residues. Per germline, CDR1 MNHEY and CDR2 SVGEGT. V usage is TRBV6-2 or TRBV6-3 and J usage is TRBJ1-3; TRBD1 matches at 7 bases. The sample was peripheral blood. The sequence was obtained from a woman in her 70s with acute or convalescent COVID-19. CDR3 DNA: TGTGCCAGCAGTAGACCGGGACAGCCAAACACCATATATTTT. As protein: CASSRPGQPNTIYF.